This T cell receptor beta chain was captured in a study of cytomegalovirus exposure and HLA in healthy donors. Study background: Out of 398 genotyped donors, 81% belonged to the Caucasian-associated ancestry cluster.

Notes on this clone: The antigen is undetermined.

Primers: 60 Vbeta forward and 13 Jbeta reverse. Using immunoSEQ multiplex PCR, the repertoire was profiled, and TCRdb retains in-frame clones only, with some absent. There are some 170,000 clones in the sample; about three quarters occur only once, and 5% to 8% lies in the top ten. The CDR3 has 14 amino acids. V was pared by 1 base and J by 0 bases, with 7 bases between. Germline CDR1 MDHEN, CDR2 SYDVKM. Notes on the study in general: There were several of the most significant clusters that appeared linked to common viral pathogens in a later analysis. Analysis was performed later, and it showed HLA-associated TCR beta chains to be more clonally expanded than equally common others.

This clonotype was obtained from a man aged 40-49 years in good health and CMV-seropositive. V usage is TRBV28 and J usage is TRBJ2-7; tentative D call: TRBD2 (6 bases). Sequenced material: PBMCs. CDR3 in amino acids: CASSLLRDSYEQYF. DNA for the CDR3: TGTGCCAGCAGTTTATTGCGGGACTCCTACGAGCAGTACTTC.